What follows are 14 T cell receptor beta chains derived from one specimen sequenced in a study of CD8 T cells in Susac syndrome. RNA, at roughly 0.45 to 1 ug, was reverse transcribed with random hexamers. TCRdb re-derived calls from the immunoSEQ multiplex PCR reads in MiXCR, one entry per CDR3 protein. The sample shows some 170,000 distinct CDR3 sequences, approximately 92% of them seen only once. What was sequenced was CD4+ T cells from PBMCs. The receptors derive from a human donor in good health.

This rearrangement joins TRBV20-1 to TRBJ2-2; D is unclear. V lost 3 bases and J lost 7, with 12 bases in between. Per germline, CDR1 DFQATT and CDR2 SNEGSKA (reference sequence). The CDR3 length is 13 residues. CDR3 loop: CSASHAQVGELFF. In nucleotides, the CDR3 is TGCAGTGCTAGTCATGCCCAAGTCGGGGAGCTGTTTTTT.

The gene calls are TRBV7-3 and TRBJ1-2; tentatively, D is TRBD1 (5 bases). Trimming left V 5 bases short and J 9 bases short, with 16 bases between. Germline V gene lookup returns CDR1 SGHTA and CDR2 FQGTGA. This CDR3 has 13 amino acids. CDR3 sequence: CASSPSMGTSYTF. In nucleotides, the CDR3 is TGTGCCAGCAGCCCTAGCATGGGGACCAGCTACACCTTC.

The rearrangement uses TRBV9 and TRBJ2-7; D possibly corresponds to TRBD2 (5 bases). V was pared by 1 base and J by 3 bases, with 11 bases between. Looked up from germline, CDR1 is SGDLS and CDR2 is YYNGEE. The CDR3 has 14 amino acids. CDR3 DNA: TGTGCCAGCAGCGTATATTCGGGGAGCTACGAGCAGTACTTC. It translates to CASSVYSGSYEQYF.

This chain connects TRBV29-1 to TRBJ1-4; D unclear. The germline gives CDR1 SQVTM, CDR2 ANQGSEA. The length of the CDR3 is 12 residues. V was cut by 7 bases and J by 7 bases, with 13 bases left in between. The CDR3 sequence is CSATEASEKLFF. Here the CDR3 DNA reads TGCAGCGCAACAGAGGCGAGTGAAAAACTGTTTTTT. The full variable domain, its missing parts supplied by reference TRBV29-1 and TRBJ1-4, is SAVISQKPSRDICQRGTSLTIQCQVDSQVTMMFWYRQQPGQSLTLIATANQGSEATYESGFVIDKFPISRPNLTFSTLTVSNMSPEDSSIYLCSATEASEKLFFGSGTQLSVL.

The CDR3 sequence is CASSPLEGRGQYF. CDR3 sequence (DNA): TGTGCCAGCAGCCCCCTGGAGGGAAGAGGGCAGTACTTC. V is TRBV7-8 and J is TRBJ2-7; maybe TRBD2 (6 bases). CDR1 is SGHVS, CDR2 FQNEAQ, per germline. The CDR3 sequence is 13 residues long. Trimming removed 5 bases from V and 9 bases from J, with 17 bases in between.

The rearrangement joins TRBV28 to TRBJ1-1, with unresolved D. The CDR3 totals 12 residues. Germline CDR1 MDHEN, CDR2 SYDVKM. V shed 2 bases and J shed 6 bases, with 7 bases lying between them. The CDR3 region has the DNA TGTGCCAGCAGTTTAGTAAAGGCTGAAGCTTTCTTT. As protein: CASSLVKAEAFF. The whole variable domain, remainder taken from reference TRBV28 and TRBJ1-1, is DVKVTQSSRYLVKRTGEKVFLECVQDMDHENMFWYRQDPGLGLRLIYFSYDVKMKEKGDIPEGYSVSREKKERFSLILESASTNQTSMYLCASSLVKAEAFFGQGTRLTVV.

Worth noting for this clonotype: Germline is not matched at one junction end, which may reflect a read error. This rearrangement joins TRBV5-1 to TRBJ1-1; TRBD1 might be the D (5 bases). CDR1 is SGHRS and CDR2 is YFSETQ in the germline V gene. This CDR3 region has 13 residues. The CDR3 reads CASSSGQNTEAFF. CDR3 DNA: TGTGCCAGCTCATCCGGACAGAACACTGAAGCTTTCTTT.

This clonotype was picked up one time. V is TRBV6-6 and J is TRBJ1-2; D remains ambiguous. V lost 2 bases, J lost 2 bases, and 9 bases lay in between. Germline CDR1 is MNHNY and CDR2 is SVGAGI (reference sequence). The CDR3 runs 14 residues. CDR3 residues: CASSYRTANYGYTF. CDR3 coding DNA: TGTGCCAGCAGTTACAGGACGGCAAACTATGGCTACACCTTC.

J is TRBJ2-7 and V is TRBV3-1, with 10 nucleotides matching TRBD1. Unmatched junction bases numbered 3, after V lost 1 base and J lost 3 bases. This CDR3 region has 15 residues. Germline values: CDR1 LGHDT, CDR2 YNNKEL (reference sequence). CDR3 residues: CASSQGRTGGYEQYF. The CDR3, as DNA: TGTGCCAGCAGCCAAGGGAGGACAGGGGGCTACGAGCAGTACTTC.

The rearrangement links TRBV2 to TRBJ1-5, with D unclear. Trimming took 8 bases from V and 6 from J, leaving 11 bases between them. Germline CDR1 and CDR2: SNHLY and FYNNEI. The CDR3 loop spans 12 amino acids. DNA of the CDR3: TGTGCCAGCCAAAGTTCAGGTCAGCCCCAGCATTTT. Amino acid sequence: CASQSSGQPQHF.

This clonotype has only one observation. The rearrangement links TRBV28 to TRBJ2-1; TRBD1 aligns across 8 bases. The CDR3 sequence is 15 residues long. The germline V gene has CDR1 MDHEN and CDR2 SYDVKM. The ends lost 4 bases at V and 5 bases at J; junction bases unmatched: 7. CDR3 protein: CASSSPSTGDNEQFF. DNA for the CDR3: TGTGCCAGCAGTTCCCCTTCGACAGGGGACAATGAGCAGTTCTTC. Drawing the rest from reference TRBV28 and TRBJ2-1, the complete variable domain is DVKVTQSSRYLVKRTGEKVFLECVQDMDHENMFWYRQDPGLGLRLIYFSYDVKMKEKGDIPEGYSVSREKKERFSLILESASTNQTSMYLCASSSPSTGDNEQFFGPGTRLTVL.

The rearrangement links TRBV3-1 to TRBJ2-5; D is possibly TRBD1 (5 bases). V lost 2 bases to trimming and J lost 5 bases, with 15 bases between them. Germline V CDR1 and CDR2: LGHDT, YNNKEL (reference sequence). CDR3 size: 15 residues. The DNA of the CDR3 is TGTGCCAGCAGCCAACCTTACTTGGGGCAGGAGACCCAGTACTTC. Protein sequence: CASSQPYLGQETQYF.

This chain uses TRBV7-2 with TRBJ2-2; TRBD1 matches at 10 bases. This CDR3 is built from 18 residues. Germline V lookup: CDR1 SGHTA, CDR2 FQGNSA. V lost 5 bases and J lost 2; bases outside the gene matches: 11. The CDR3 DNA reads TGTGCCAGCAGCCCCCGGGACAGGGGTACCGTTAACACCGGGGAGCTGTTTTTT. Protein: CASSPRDRGTVNTGELFF.

This chain links TRBV30 with TRBJ1-2; 9 nucleotides match TRBD1. The CDR3 length is 14 residues. CDR1 is GTSNPN and CDR2 is SVGIG in the germline V gene (reference sequence). The V and J ends lost 6 bases and 4 bases, in that order; junction bases with no gene match: 9. CDR3: CACNTGGGSYGYTF. The CDR3 DNA reads as TGTGCCTGCAACACAGGGGGCGGGAGCTATGGCTACACCTTC.